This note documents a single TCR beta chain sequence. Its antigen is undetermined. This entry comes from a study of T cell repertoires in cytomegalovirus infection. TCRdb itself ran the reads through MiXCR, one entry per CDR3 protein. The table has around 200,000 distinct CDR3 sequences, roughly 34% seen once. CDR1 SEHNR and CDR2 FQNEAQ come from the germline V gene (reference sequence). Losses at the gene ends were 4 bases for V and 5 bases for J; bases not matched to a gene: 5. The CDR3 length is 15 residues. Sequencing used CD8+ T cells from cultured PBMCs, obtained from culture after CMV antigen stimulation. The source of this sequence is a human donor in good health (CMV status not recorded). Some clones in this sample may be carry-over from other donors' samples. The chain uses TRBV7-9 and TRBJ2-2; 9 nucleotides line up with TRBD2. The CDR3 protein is CASSSSGVLTGELFF. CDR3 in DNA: TGTGCCAGCAGCTCTAGCGGGGTTTTGACCGGGGAGCTGTTTTTT.